One sample yielded the 26 T cell receptor beta chains listed below, sequenced in a study of T-cell memory formation after mild COVID-19. MiXCR, run by TCRdb on the 5' RACE reads, gives a single entry per CDR3 protein. The sample carries around 300,000 distinct CDR3 sequences, under 20% recorded once. The sample taken for sequencing was PBMCs or a T cell subset sorted from them (not recorded which). The receptor set was obtained from a man between 18 and 35 years old who had mild COVID-19 (a few samples of this study predate the infection). Cell type and time point are not known.

A few counts support this clonotype. The CDR3 protein is CASSLPYTDTQYF. CDR3 DNA: TGTGCCAGCAGCCTCCCCTACACAGATACGCAGTATTTT. The chain employs TRBV13 and TRBJ2-3; D unclear. CDR3 size: 13 residues. Trimming shortened V by 5 bases and J by 2 bases, and 8 bases separated the two germline ends. CDR1 and CDR2 from the germline V gene are PRHDT and FYEKMQ (reference sequence).

This rearrangement joins TRBV4-1 to TRBJ1-3, with no clear D. In germline, CDR1 is MGHRA, CDR2 YSYEKL. The V and J ends lost 1 base and 0 bases respectively, with 7 bases between them. CDR3 length equals 15 residues. The CDR3 loop reads CASSQGTSSGNTIYF. In nucleotides, the CDR3 is TGCGCCAGCAGCCAAGGAACGAGCTCTGGAAACACCATATATTTT.

The V call is TRBV7-2, the J call TRBJ2-2; TRBD1 matches at 7 bases. J gave up 6 bases and V 3 bases, and 7 bases lay outside the gene matches. The CDR3 is made up of 15 amino acids. Per the germline V gene, CDR1 is SGHTA and CDR2 is FQGNSA. CDR3 residues: CASSFDRVVAGELFF. CDR3 nucleotide sequence: TGTGCCAGCAGCTTCGACAGGGTAGTCGCCGGGGAGCTGTTTTTT.

The chain joins TRBV7-2 to TRBJ1-6, with no clear D. The CDR3 loop spans 12 amino acids. V shed 3 bases and J shed 13 bases, with 10 bases lying between them. CDR1 is SGHTA, CDR2 FQGNSA, per germline. CDR3 region: CASSLRQAPLHF. The CDR3 DNA follows: TGTGCCAGCAGCTTGAGGCAGGCCCCCCTCCACTTT. Looking up the rest from reference TRBV7-2 and TRBJ1-6 gives the full variable domain: GAGVSQSPSNKVTEKGKDVELRCDPISGHTALYWYRQSLGQGLEFLIYFQGNSAPDKSGLPSDRFSAERTGGSVSTLTIQRTQQEDSAVYLCASSLRQAPLHFGNGTRLTVT.

Only a few counts were recorded for this clonotype. The V gene is TRBV6-5, the J gene TRBJ1-1; no definite D call. Looked up from germline, CDR1 is MNHEY and CDR2 is SVGAGI. CDR3 size: 12 residues. The ends were cut back, 6 bases at V and 6 bases at J, with 11 bases in the middle. The CDR3 spells CASRRESSEAFF. The CDR3 DNA reads TGTGCCAGCAGGCGAGAGAGTTCTGAAGCTTTCTTT.

The V and J genes are TRBV12-3 or TRBV12-4 and TRBJ2-4; D is undetermined. Trimming pared 1 base from V and 8 bases from J, leaving 9 bases between. CDR3 length: 13 amino acids. The CDR3 bases are TGTGCCAGCAGTTTAGAAGGACGGGACATTCAGTACTTC. Translation gives CASSLEGRDIQYF.

This clonotype was counted only a few times. The J gene is TRBJ1-1, the V gene TRBV30; D unresolved. V shed 0 bases and J shed 7 bases, with 12 bases lying between them. This CDR3 region has 13 residues. Germline V CDR1 and CDR2: GTSNPN, SVGIG (reference sequence). The CDR3 bases are TGTGCCTGGAGTGTACTTGAGAGGAGTGAAGCTTTCTTT. Encoded protein: CAWSVLERSEAFF.

The CDR3 here is CSVGGNLGETQYF. The CDR3 DNA is TGCAGCGTTGGCGGGAATCTAGGGGAGACCCAGTACTTC. The V gene is TRBV29-1, the J gene TRBJ2-5; weak D call: TRBD2 (6 bases). The CDR3 runs to 13 residues. The V end was cut by 4 bases, the J end by 5 bases, with 14 bases between. Per the germline V gene, CDR1 is SQVTM and CDR2 is ANQGSEA.

This chain links TRBV4-1 with TRBJ1-1; D is perhaps TRBD1 (6 bases). V lost 3 bases and J 5 bases, leaving 13 bases between the germline ends. The CDR3 runs 14 residues. Germline CDR1 reads MGHRA; CDR2 reads YSYEKL. The CDR3 DNA sequence: TGCGCCAGCAGCCATTGGGGGCTTCCGACTGAAGCTTTCTTT. Amino acid sequence: CASSHWGLPTEAFF.

V gene TRBV5-6 combines with J gene TRBJ2-2; TRBD1 matches at 7 bases. Per germline, CDR1 SGHDT and CDR2 YYEEEE. V lost 7 bases and J lost 3; bases outside the gene matches: 6. This CDR3 is 14 amino acids long. CDR3 sequence: CASGNRGYTGELFF. The CDR3 DNA is TGTGCCAGCGGAAACAGGGGTTACACCGGGGAGCTGTTTTTT. Supplemented by reference TRBV5-6 and TRBJ2-2, the full variable domain reads DAGVTQSPTHLIKTRGQQVTLRCSPKSGHDTVSWYQQALGQGPQFIFQYYEEEERQRGNFPDRFSGHQFPNYSSELNVNALLLGDSALYLCASGNRGYTGELFFGEGSRLTVL.

This clonotype was seen only a few times. The CDR3 DNA reads TGTGCCAGTAGTATCATCCGCTCGAACACCGGGGAGCTGTTTTTT. Its translation: CASSIIRSNTGELFF. The genes are TRBV19 and TRBJ2-2, with D unresolved. Germline CDR1 reads LNHDA; CDR2 reads SQIVND (reference sequence). Between the trimmed V and J ends, which lost 3 bases and 0 bases, there was a span of 8 bases. The CDR3 extends over 15 amino acids. The whole variable domain, remainder taken from reference TRBV19 and TRBJ2-2, is DGGITQSPKYLFRKEGQNVTLSCEQNLNHDAMYWYRQDPGQGLRLIYYSQIVNDFQKGDIAEGYSVSREKKESFPLTVTSAQKNPTAFYLCASSIIRSNTGELFFGEGSRLTVL.

The chain couples TRBV3-1 to TRBJ1-1; weak D call: TRBD1 (5 bases). The V end was cut by 5 bases, the J end by 10 bases, with 26 bases between. Per germline, CDR1 LGHDT and CDR2 YNNKEL (reference sequence). The CDR3 loop spans 16 amino acids. CDR3 in DNA: TGTGCCAGCAGCAGTATACGGGGGGGTTATACAGGCGGAGCTTTCTTT. Translating it yields CASSSIRGGYTGGAFF.

In this sample, this clonotype turned up a few times. V gene TRBV12-3 or TRBV12-4 combines with J gene TRBJ2-7; 8 bases match TRBD1. CDR3 length equals 16 residues. V trimming: 5 bases; J trimming: 3 bases; junction bases outside the gene matches: 12. CDR3 nucleotide sequence: TGTGCCAGCAGTCCTGGAGGGACAGGTTGGGTCTACGAGCAGTACTTC. It yields the protein CASSPGGTGWVYEQYF.

This CDR3 is CASSPRVRAEAFF. CDR3 nucleotide sequence: TGTGCCAGCAGCCCGCGGGTGAGAGCTGAAGCTTTCTTT. The chain is built from TRBV7-2 and TRBJ1-1, with D unresolved. Germline values: CDR1 SGHTA, CDR2 FQGNSA. Trimming stripped 5 bases from V and 6 bases from J, with 13 bases between. This CDR3 is 13 amino acids long. The variable domain in full, completed from reference TRBV7-2 and TRBJ1-1, reads GAGVSQSPSNKVTEKGKDVELRCDPISGHTALYWYRQSLGQGLEFLIYFQGNSAPDKSGLPSDRFSAERTGGSVSTLTIQRTQQEDSAVYLCASSPRVRAEAFFGQGTRLTVV.

This clonotype was detected many times. This chain uses TRBV9 with TRBJ2-5; 10 bases line up with TRBD2. Germline V gene sequence: CDR1 SGDLS, CDR2 YYNGEE. CDR3 length: 16 amino acids. Trimming cost V 4 bases and J 4 bases; bases outside gene matches: 10. Here the CDR3 reads CASSPYSGGPGETQYF. The CDR3 region has the DNA TGTGCCAGCAGCCCCTATAGCGGGGGGCCAGGAGAGACCCAGTACTTC.

V gene TRBV20-1 combines with J gene TRBJ2-5; D not resolved. V dropped 1 base and J dropped 7 bases, with 16 bases sitting between them. Germline V gene sequence: CDR1 DFQATT, CDR2 SNEGSKA (reference sequence). This CDR3 has 14 amino acids. This chain's CDR3 is CSARVRSPRRTQYF. The CDR3 coding sequence is TGCAGTGCTAGAGTCAGAAGTCCCCGGCGGACCCAGTACTTC.

V is TRBV5-1 and J is TRBJ1-1; 7 nucleotides line up with TRBD1. There are 15 residues in the CDR3. V trimming: 4 bases; J trimming: 4 bases; junction bases outside the gene matches: 10. The V gene's germline CDR1 is SGHRS and CDR2 YFSETQ. This CDR3 is CASSPRTGWGTEAFF. The CDR3 DNA reads as TGCGCCAGCAGCCCCAGGACAGGCTGGGGCACTGAAGCTTTCTTT.

This clonotype turned up a few times. V is TRBV18 and J is TRBJ1-2, with 10 bases matching TRBD1. Germline V lookup: CDR1 KGHSH, CDR2 LQKENI. This CDR3 is 15 amino acids long. V gave up 4 bases and J gave up 0 bases; unmatched junction bases: 2. For the CDR3, the DNA is TGTGCCAGCTCACGCGGGACAGGGGCTAACTATGGCTACACCTTC. This sequence encodes CASSRGTGANYGYTF.

A few counts support this clonotype. This chain links TRBV29-1 with TRBJ1-4, with 9 positions matching TRBD1. V lost 6 bases, J lost 1 base, and 12 bases stayed unmatched. Germline V gene sequence: CDR1 SQVTM, CDR2 ANQGSEA. This CDR3 is built from 17 residues. DNA for the CDR3: TGCAGCGTCCCGATGACAGGGGGGTTGGTAACTAATGAAAAACTGTTTTTT. This translates into CSVPMTGGLVTNEKLFF.

The table lists this clonotype with many counts. This rearrangement joins TRBV12-3 or TRBV12-4 to TRBJ2-3, with 7 bases aligning to TRBD1. The CDR3 length is 15 residues. With V trimmed by 0 bases and J by 2 bases, 2 bases remained unmatched. CDR3 sequence (DNA): TGTGCCAGCAGTTTAGCGGGACAGCACACAGATACGCAGTATTTT. Encoded protein: CASSLAGQHTDTQYF.

This clonotype was counted only a few times. The V and J genes are TRBV7-9 and TRBJ1-1, with 7 bases fitting TRBD1. Germline-derived CDR1 and CDR2 are SEHNR and FQNEAQ (reference sequence). There are 15 residues in the CDR3. After removal of 6 bases from V and 4 bases from J, the junction contained 11 bases not matched to a gene. This chain's CDR3 is CASRELRGLVTEAFF. The CDR3 DNA is TGTGCCAGCAGGGAGTTAAGGGGGCTGGTCACTGAAGCTTTCTTT.

This rearrangement joins TRBV2 to TRBJ2-7; D is uncertain. Per germline, CDR1 SNHLY and CDR2 FYNNEI. Trimming left V 3 bases short and J 0 bases short, with 12 bases between. The CDR3 extends over 15 amino acids. The CDR3 bases are TGTGCCAGCAGTGACACCGCCGTGTACTCCTACGAGCAGTACTTC. Amino acid sequence: CASSDTAVYSYEQYF.

This chain uses TRBV7-9 with TRBJ1-6, with TRBD1 identical over 7 bases. Germline lookup yields CDR1 SEHNR and CDR2 FQNEAQ (reference sequence). The CDR3 runs to 13 residues. Losses at the gene ends were 5 bases for V and 9 bases for J; bases not matched to a gene: 4. CDR3 in DNA: TGTGCCAGCAGCGGGACAGCCTCTTCACCCCTCCACTTT. Its protein product is CASSGTASSPLHF.

This clonotype was seen ten or more times. The V and J genes are TRBV5-1 and TRBJ2-2, with 7 bases that match TRBD2. Germline CDR1 reads SGHRS; CDR2 reads YFSETQ. J gave up 5 bases and V 4 bases, and 8 bases lay outside the gene matches. This CDR3 is built from 15 residues. The CDR3 nucleotides read TGCGCCAGCAGCCCCGCGGTAGCGGGTACCGGGGAGCTGTTTTTT. This translates into CASSPAVAGTGELFF. Based on the CDR3 plus reference TRBV5-1 and TRBJ2-2, the full variable domain is KAGVTQTPRYLIKTRGQQVTLSCSPISGHRSVSWYQQTPGQGLQFLFEYFSETQRNKGNFPGRFSGRQFSNSRSEMNVSTLELGDSALYLCASSPAVAGTGELFFGEGSRLTVL.

V usage is TRBV27 and J usage is TRBJ1-6, with 7 bases matching TRBD1. Trimming took 5 bases from V and 12 from J; bases not matched to a gene: 7. The CDR3 runs to 13 residues. Germline V gene data show CDR1 as MNHEY and CDR2 as SMNVEV (reference sequence). The CDR3 DNA sequence: TGTGCCAGCAGTAACCCCCAGGGGGAACCCCTCCACTTT. The encoded protein is CASSNPQGEPLHF.

CDR3 in DNA: TGTGCCAGCAGTTACAGAGTGCCGAGCTCTGGGGCCAACGTCCTGACTTTC. Amino acid sequence: CASSYRVPSSGANVLTF. The chain recombines TRBV6-6 with TRBJ2-6; D unresolved. This CDR3 is 17 amino acids long. Deletions cut 2 bases from V and 0 bases from J, with 11 bases between. Germline values: CDR1 MNHNY, CDR2 SVGAGI (reference sequence).